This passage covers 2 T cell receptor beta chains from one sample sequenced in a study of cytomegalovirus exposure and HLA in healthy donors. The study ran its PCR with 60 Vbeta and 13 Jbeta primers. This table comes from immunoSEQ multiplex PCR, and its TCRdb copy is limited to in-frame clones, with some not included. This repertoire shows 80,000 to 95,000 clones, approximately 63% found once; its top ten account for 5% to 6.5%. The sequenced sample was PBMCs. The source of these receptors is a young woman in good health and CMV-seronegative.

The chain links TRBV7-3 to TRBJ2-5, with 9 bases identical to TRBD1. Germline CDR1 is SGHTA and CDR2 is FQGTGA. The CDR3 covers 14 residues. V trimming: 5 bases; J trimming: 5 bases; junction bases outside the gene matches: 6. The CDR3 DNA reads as TGTGCCAGCAGCCCGGGACAGGGAGGGGAGACCCAGTACTTC. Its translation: CASSPGQGGETQYF.

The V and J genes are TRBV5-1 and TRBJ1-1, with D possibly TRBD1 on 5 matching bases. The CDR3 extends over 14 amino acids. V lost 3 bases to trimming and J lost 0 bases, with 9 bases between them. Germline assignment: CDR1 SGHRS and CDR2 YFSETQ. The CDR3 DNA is TGCGCCAGCAGCTCCAGGGTCATGAACACTGAAGCTTTCTTT. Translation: CASSSRVMNTEAFF.